This entry lists 10 T cell receptor beta chains sequenced from one sample in a study of cytomegalovirus exposure and HLA in healthy donors (dated by TCRdb to 2015 to 2018). Library construction relied on the immunoSEQ multiplex PCR assay. The source is immuneACCESS, and TCRdb retained only in-frame sequences with V and J called. Part of the clones is not carried over; for the studies checked, unresolved V genes explain less than half of this, and the remainder is unexplained. This sample comprises fewer than 250,000 clones, more than 75% of them detected only once. The ten largest clonotypes hold about 3% of the sample. The sequenced sample consisted of PBMCs. Receptor source: a young man in good health and CMV-seronegative.

The rearrangement joins TRBV6-5 to TRBJ1-6; the match to TRBD1 covers 7 bases. Germline CDR1 MNHEY, CDR2 SVGAGI. This CDR3 is 14 amino acids long. The trim removed 4 bases at V and 8 bases at J, leaving 5 bases unmatched. The CDR3 spells CASSWTGGDSPLHF. As DNA, the CDR3 is TGTGCCAGCAGTTGGACAGGCGGGGATTCACCCCTCCACTTT.

The chain joins TRBV28 to TRBJ1-2; the D is unclear. Germline V gene data show CDR1 as MDHEN and CDR2 as SYDVKM. The CDR3 contains 15 residues. V lost 3 bases and J lost 6, with 17 bases in between. The chain's CDR3 is CASSFSWRGTHGYTF. DNA of the CDR3: TGTGCCAGCAGTTTTAGTTGGCGCGGAACTCATGGCTACACCTTC.

V and J are TRBV27 and TRBJ2-7, with 8 bases lining up with TRBD1. CDR1 and CDR2 (germline): MNHEY, SMNVEV (reference sequence). Trimming cost V 7 bases and J 7 bases; bases outside gene matches: 6. This CDR3 spans 12 amino acids. This chain's CDR3 is CASTNGQGEQYF. The CDR3 DNA is TGTGCCAGCACCAACGGACAGGGAGAGCAGTACTTC.

The chain carries TRBV28 and TRBJ2-7; D is unclear. The germline V gene has CDR1 MDHEN and CDR2 SYDVKM. The CDR3 is made up of 13 amino acids. V was cut by 5 bases and J by 2 bases, with 10 bases left in between. The CDR3 DNA reads TGTGCCAGCAGTCCCTCCGGTCCCTACGAGCAGTACTTC. Protein product: CASSPSGPYEQYF.

The rearrangement uses TRBV5-1 and TRBJ1-1; 7 nucleotides agree with TRBD1. V was clipped by 3 bases and J by 4 bases; unmatched bases: 6. This CDR3 region has 14 residues. Germline values: CDR1 SGHRS, CDR2 YFSETQ. CDR3 in amino acids: CASSWDRRGTEAFF. The CDR3 region has the DNA TGCGCCAGCAGCTGGGACAGAAGGGGCACTGAAGCTTTCTTT.

The sample holds a few counts of this clone. The chain joins TRBV9 to TRBJ2-1; D is unresolved. The V gene lost 0 bases and the J gene lost 4 bases, with 8 bases spanning the gap. The CDR3 is 14 residues long. Germline values: CDR1 SGDLS, CDR2 YYNGEE. DNA of the CDR3: TGTGCCAGCAGCGTAGCGACTCGATACAATGAGCAGTTCTTC. This gives the protein CASSVATRYNEQFF.

The chain recombines TRBV5-1 with TRBJ2-3; 9 bases are a match to TRBD1. The CDR3 extends over 16 amino acids. Losses at the gene ends were 0 bases for V and 3 bases for J; bases not matched to a gene: 5. Per the germline V gene, CDR1 is SGHRS and CDR2 is YFSETQ. The CDR3 DNA reads TGCGCCAGCAGCTTGGGTACAGGGGGCTCAACAGATACGCAGTATTTT. This gives the protein CASSLGTGGSTDTQYF.

J is TRBJ2-1 and V is TRBV7-2; TRBD2 agrees at 8 bases. V dropped 7 bases and J dropped 15; count of bases not matched to a gene: 11. Germline values: CDR1 SGHTA, CDR2 FQGNSA. The CDR3 extends over 12 amino acids. CDR3 loop: CASKRGGGFWFF. The CDR3 region has the DNA TGTGCCAGCAAAAGGGGCGGGGGGTTTTGGTTCTTC.

The chain links TRBV4-2 to TRBJ1-6; 7 bases match TRBD1. Trimming removed 4 bases from V and 7 bases from J; junction bases left unmatched: 13. Germline-derived CDR1 and CDR2 are LGHNA and YNFKEQ. The CDR3 is 17 residues long. The CDR3 DNA is TGTGCCAGCAGCCGAGGGGGGTCCGGGACAGCCAATTCACCCCTCCACTTT. It is translated as CASSRGGSGTANSPLHF.

The V gene is TRBV6-1, the J gene TRBJ1-1, with D uncertain. The V gene lost 6 bases and the J gene lost 3 bases, with 5 bases spanning the gap. The CDR3 covers 11 residues. Germline lookup yields CDR1 MNHNS and CDR2 SASEGT. CDR3 region: CASRAYTEAFF. The CDR3 bases are TGTGCCAGCAGGGCATACACTGAAGCTTTCTTT.